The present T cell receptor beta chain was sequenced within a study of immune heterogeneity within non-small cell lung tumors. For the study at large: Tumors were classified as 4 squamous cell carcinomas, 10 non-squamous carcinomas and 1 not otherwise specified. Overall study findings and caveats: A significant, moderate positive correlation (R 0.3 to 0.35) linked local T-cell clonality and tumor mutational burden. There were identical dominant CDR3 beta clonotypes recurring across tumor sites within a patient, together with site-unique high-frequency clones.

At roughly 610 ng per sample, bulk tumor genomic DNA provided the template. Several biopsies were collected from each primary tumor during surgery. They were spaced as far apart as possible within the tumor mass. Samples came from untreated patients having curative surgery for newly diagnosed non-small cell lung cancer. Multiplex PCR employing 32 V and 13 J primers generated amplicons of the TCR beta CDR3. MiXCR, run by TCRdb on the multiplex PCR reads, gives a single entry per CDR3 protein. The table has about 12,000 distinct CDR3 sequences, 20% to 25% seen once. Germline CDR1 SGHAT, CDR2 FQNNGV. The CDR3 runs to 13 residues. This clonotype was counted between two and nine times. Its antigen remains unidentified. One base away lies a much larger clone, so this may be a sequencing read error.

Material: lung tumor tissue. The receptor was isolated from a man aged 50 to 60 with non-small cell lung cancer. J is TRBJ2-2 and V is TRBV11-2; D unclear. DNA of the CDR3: TGTGCCAGGAGCTTAGATCGGGCCGGGGAGCTGTTTTTT. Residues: CARSLDRAGELFF.